This is a list of T cell receptor beta chains from one sample in a study of T cells in Graves' hyperthyroidism and ophthalmopathy. TCRdb fed the multiplex PCR reads into MiXCR, producing one record per CDR3 protein. Here the sample spans about 290,000 distinct CDR3 sequences, roughly a fifth being singletons. Sequenced input: blood. The receptor set was obtained from a man aged 50 or older with Graves' ophthalmopathy. Each CDR3 is given with its conserved first and last residue. Each record gives: J gene, V gene, clone size, CDR3 length, D gene, CDR3 protein, CDR3 DNA. The D gene is left open where the match is weak. The size field is filled for only some rows; it gives once, few, many or a size class.

j_gene: TRBJ2-2; v_gene: TRBV7-3; abundance: NA; len: 15; d_gene: NA; CDR3aa: CASSPSAANTGELFF; CDR3nt: TGTGCCAGCAGCCCCTCGGCGGCTAACACCGGGGAGCTGTTTTTT
j_gene: TRBJ2-1; v_gene: TRBV7-3; abundance: NA; len: 16; d_gene: TRBD2; CDR3aa: CASSLMAGGSYNEQFF; CDR3nt: TGTGCCAGCAGCCTCATGGCGGGGGGCTCCTACAATGAGCAGTTCTTC
j_gene: TRBJ1-5; v_gene: TRBV6-1; abundance: NA; len: 15; d_gene: NA; CDR3aa: CASNSMGHSNQPQHF; CDR3nt: TGTGCCAGCAATTCCATGGGACATTCCAATCAGCCCCAGCATTTT
j_gene: TRBJ1-5; v_gene: TRBV20-1; abundance: many; len: 18; d_gene: NA; CDR3aa: CSARRNTGTMSGNQPQHF; CDR3nt: TGCAGTGCTAGGAGAAATACAGGGACGATGTCGGGCAATCAGCCCCAGCATTTT
j_gene: TRBJ2-7; v_gene: TRBV2; abundance: many; len: 13; d_gene: NA; CDR3aa: CATGAPKGYEQYF; CDR3nt: TGTGCAACCGGGGCGCCCAAAGGATACGAGCAGTACTTC
j_gene: TRBJ2-5; v_gene: TRBV7-2; abundance: many; len: 14; d_gene: TRBD2; CDR3aa: CASSLNAGAGAQYF; CDR3nt: TGTGCCAGCAGCTTAAATGCGGGAGCGGGGGCCCAGTACTTC
j_gene: TRBJ1-3; v_gene: TRBV11-2; abundance: NA; len: 16; d_gene: NA; CDR3aa: CASSSTRGSAGNTIYF; CDR3nt: TGTGCCAGCAGCTCAACCAGGGGAAGCGCTGGAAACACCATATATTTT
j_gene: TRBJ2-2; v_gene: TRBV6-1; abundance: NA; len: 15; d_gene: NA; CDR3aa: CASGLETRNTGELFF; CDR3nt: TGTGCCAGCGGTTTGGAGACTCGGAACACCGGGGAGCTGTTTTTT
j_gene: TRBJ2-1; v_gene: TRBV20-1; abundance: NA; len: 14; d_gene: TRBD1; CDR3aa: CSARDRDRVNEQFF; CDR3nt: TGCAGTGCTAGAGATAGGGACAGGGTGAATGAGCAGTTCTTC
j_gene: TRBJ2-7; v_gene: TRBV7-2; abundance: many; len: 15; d_gene: NA; CDR3aa: CASSLAFGGIYEQYF; CDR3nt: TGTGCCAGCAGCTTAGCGTTTGGCGGAATCTACGAGCAGTACTTC
j_gene: TRBJ1-5; v_gene: TRBV20-1; abundance: few; len: 13; d_gene: NA; CDR3aa: CSASKEMDQPQHF; CDR3nt: TGCAGTGCTAGTAAGGAGATGGATCAGCCCCAGCATTTT
j_gene: TRBJ1-2; v_gene: TRBV7-2; abundance: many; len: 14; d_gene: NA; CDR3aa: CASSLRGASYGYTF; CDR3nt: TGTGCCAGCAGCTTACGGGGGGCTTCTTATGGCTACACCTTC
j_gene: TRBJ1-1; v_gene: TRBV6-1; abundance: NA; len: 15; d_gene: NA; CDR3aa: CASRDPGTQNTEAFF; CDR3nt: TGTGCCAGCAGGGACCCGGGGACCCAGAACACTGAAGCTTTCTTT
j_gene: TRBJ2-7; v_gene: TRBV11-2; abundance: many; len: 15; d_gene: NA; CDR3aa: CASSPSRDLSYEQYF; CDR3nt: TGTGCCAGCAGCCCTTCCCGGGACTTATCCTACGAGCAGTACTTC
j_gene: TRBJ2-1; v_gene: TRBV11-3; abundance: many; len: 14; d_gene: NA; CDR3aa: CASSIGGPWNEQFF; CDR3nt: TGTGCCAGCAGCATCGGCGGTCCTTGGAATGAGCAGTTCTTC
j_gene: TRBJ2-1; v_gene: TRBV13; abundance: many; len: 16; d_gene: NA; CDR3aa: CASSLVGYRANNEQFF; CDR3nt: TGTGCCAGCAGCTTAGTGGGTTATCGGGCCAACAATGAGCAGTTCTTC
j_gene: TRBJ2-5; v_gene: TRBV7-9; abundance: many; len: 16; d_gene: TRBD2; CDR3aa: CASSFYGSGTKETQYF; CDR3nt: TGTGCCAGCAGCTTCTACGGTAGCGGGACAAAAGAGACCCAGTACTTC